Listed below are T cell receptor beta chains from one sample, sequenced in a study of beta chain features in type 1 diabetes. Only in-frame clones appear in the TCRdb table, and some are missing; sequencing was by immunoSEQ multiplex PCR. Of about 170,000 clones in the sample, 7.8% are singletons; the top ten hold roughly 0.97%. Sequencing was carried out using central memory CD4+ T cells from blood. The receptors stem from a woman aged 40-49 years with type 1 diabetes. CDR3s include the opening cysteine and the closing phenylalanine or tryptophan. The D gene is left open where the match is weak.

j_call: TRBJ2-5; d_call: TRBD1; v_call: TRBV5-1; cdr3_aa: CASSFTDRGVETQYF
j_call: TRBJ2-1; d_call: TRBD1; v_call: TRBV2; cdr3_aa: CASGGQGDEQFF
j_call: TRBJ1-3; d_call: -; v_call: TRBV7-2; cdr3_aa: CASSPGNSGNTIYF
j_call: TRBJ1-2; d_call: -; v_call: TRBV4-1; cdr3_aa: CASSQDSRVSYGYTF
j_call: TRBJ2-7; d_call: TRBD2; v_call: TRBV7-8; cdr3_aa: CASSLGGGRTYEQYF
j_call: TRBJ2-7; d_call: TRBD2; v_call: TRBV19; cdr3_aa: CASRSSGGPYEQYF
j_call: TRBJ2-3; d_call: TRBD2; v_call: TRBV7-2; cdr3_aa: CASSVSLAGGTDTQYF
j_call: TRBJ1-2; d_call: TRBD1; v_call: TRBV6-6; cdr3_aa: CASSYRDSDGYGYTF
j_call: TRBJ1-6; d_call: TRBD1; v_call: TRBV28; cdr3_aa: CASTSPGGLSPLHF
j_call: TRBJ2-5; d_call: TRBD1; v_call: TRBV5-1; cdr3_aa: CASSFGQGQETQYF
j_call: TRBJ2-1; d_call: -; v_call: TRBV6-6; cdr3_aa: CASSLRSSYNEQFF
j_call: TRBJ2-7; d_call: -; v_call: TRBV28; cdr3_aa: CASSRDSGEQYF
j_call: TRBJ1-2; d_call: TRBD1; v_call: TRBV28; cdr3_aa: CASSLWRQGADGYTF
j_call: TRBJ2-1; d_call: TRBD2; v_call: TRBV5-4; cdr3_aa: CASSKRTSGDPYNEQFF
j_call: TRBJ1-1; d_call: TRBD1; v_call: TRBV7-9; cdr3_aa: CASSYLSTGAGGAFF
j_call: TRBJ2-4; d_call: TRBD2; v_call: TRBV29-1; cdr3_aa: CSATGGKGNIQYF
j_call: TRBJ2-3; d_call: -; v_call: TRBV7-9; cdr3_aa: CASSLGLSTDTQYF
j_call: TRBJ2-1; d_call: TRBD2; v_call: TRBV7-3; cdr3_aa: CASSLAGPPNEQFF
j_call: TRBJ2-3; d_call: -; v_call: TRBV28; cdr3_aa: CASSRRSDTQYF
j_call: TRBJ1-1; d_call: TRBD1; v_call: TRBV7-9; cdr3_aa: CASRQGARTEAFF
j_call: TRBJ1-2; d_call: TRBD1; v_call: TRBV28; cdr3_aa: CASSLGRGTGYSGYTF
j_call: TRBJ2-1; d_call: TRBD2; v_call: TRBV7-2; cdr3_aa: CASSLDLAGSSSYNEQFF
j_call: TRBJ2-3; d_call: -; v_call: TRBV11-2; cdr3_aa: CASSLGPAGLTDTQYF
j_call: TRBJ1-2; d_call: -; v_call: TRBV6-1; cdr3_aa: CASSSAGDGYTF
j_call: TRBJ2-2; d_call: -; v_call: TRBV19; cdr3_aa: CASYGAGELFF
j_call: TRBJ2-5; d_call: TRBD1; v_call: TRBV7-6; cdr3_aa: CASSLDPGTGGKTQYF
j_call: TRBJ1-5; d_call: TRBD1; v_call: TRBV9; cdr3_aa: CASSETTGEKQPQHF
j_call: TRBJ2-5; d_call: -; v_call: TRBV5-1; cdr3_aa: CASSYGGGETQYF
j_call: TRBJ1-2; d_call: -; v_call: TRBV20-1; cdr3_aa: CSARDFSYTF
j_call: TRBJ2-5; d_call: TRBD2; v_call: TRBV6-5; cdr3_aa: CASTPSGSHQETQYF
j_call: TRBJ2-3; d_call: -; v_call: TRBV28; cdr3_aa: CASSLAGNTDTQYF
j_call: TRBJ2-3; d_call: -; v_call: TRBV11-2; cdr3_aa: CASSLSYTDTQYF
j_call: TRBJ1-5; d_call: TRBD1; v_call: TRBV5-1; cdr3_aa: CASSPTGDGSNQPQHF
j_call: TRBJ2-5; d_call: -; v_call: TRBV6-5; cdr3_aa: CASSGQGGKTQYF
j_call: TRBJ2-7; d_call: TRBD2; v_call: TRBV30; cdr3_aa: CAWSPERSGRVYEQYF
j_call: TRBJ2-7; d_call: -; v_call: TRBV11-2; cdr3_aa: CASSLDGGIYEQYF
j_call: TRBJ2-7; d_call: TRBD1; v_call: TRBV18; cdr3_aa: CASSPQGDRMNEQYF
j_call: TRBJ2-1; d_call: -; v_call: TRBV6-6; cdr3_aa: CASSLLGGQWNEQFF
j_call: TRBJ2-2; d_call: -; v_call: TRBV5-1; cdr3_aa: CASSSSLAAGELFF
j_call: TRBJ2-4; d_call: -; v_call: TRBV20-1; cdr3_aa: CSVRPGNIQYF
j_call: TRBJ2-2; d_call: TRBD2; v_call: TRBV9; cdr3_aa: CASSVGGRAGELFF
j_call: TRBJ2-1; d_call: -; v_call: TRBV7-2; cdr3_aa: CASSLIYEQFF
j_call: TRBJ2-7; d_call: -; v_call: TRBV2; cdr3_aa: CASSLDSYEQYF
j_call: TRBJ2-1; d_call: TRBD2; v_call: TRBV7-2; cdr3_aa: CASSSGLAGGQDEQFF
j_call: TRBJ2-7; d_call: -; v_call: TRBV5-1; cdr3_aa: CASSSQGYEQYF
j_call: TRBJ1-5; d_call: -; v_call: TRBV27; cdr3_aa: CASSLEGYSNQPQHF
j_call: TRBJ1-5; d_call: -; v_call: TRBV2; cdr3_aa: CAGRGAGIDQPQHF
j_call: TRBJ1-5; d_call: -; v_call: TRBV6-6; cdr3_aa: CASSLPSNQPQHF
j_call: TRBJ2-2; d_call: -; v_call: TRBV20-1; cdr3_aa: CSARGEGELFF
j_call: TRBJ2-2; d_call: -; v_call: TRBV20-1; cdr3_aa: CSAWRGGELFF
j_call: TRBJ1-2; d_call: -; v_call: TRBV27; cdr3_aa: CASTIGKGYGYTF